Listed below are T cell receptor beta chains from one sample, sequenced in a study of cytomegalovirus exposure and HLA in healthy donors. The protocol was immunoSEQ multiplex PCR, while the TCRdb copy is restricted to in-frame clones and leaves out a portion. The repertoire holds about 180,000 clones, with roughly 79% as singletons. The sample comprised PBMCs. Receptors were obtained from a man aged 40-50 years in good health and CMV-seropositive. Both conserved end residues are part of each CDR3. D genes are given only for firm matches. Clone size is shown for a subset of rows, as once, few, many or a class of expanded clone.

size	V	J	D	DNA	CDR3
.	TRBV9	TRBJ1-5	.	TGTGCCAGCAGCGCCAACTTACAGAGTAATCAGCCCCAGCATTTT	CASSANLQSNQPQHF
.	TRBV7-9	TRBJ2-7	.	TGTTCCAGCAGCCGAGACAGTTACGAGCAGTACTTC	CSSSRDSYEQYF
.	TRBV11-3	TRBJ1-3	.	TGTGCCAGCAGCTTAGGCTCCGGGACACCCGTTTACTCTGGAAACACCATATATTTT	CASSLGSGTPVYSGNTIYF
.	TRBV18	TRBJ2-2	.	TGTGCCAGCTCACCACCTTTCGGGAAAAGCGGGGAGCTGTTTTTT	CASSPPFGKSGELFF
.	TRBV28	TRBJ1-2	.	TGTGCCAGCAGTTTCGTCCAGGGGAATGGCTACACCTTC	CASSFVQGNGYTF
.	TRBV7-2	TRBJ1-2	.	TGTGCCAGCAGCTTATGGAGGAAACACCACGGCTACACCTTC	CASSLWRKHHGYTF
.	TRBV6-5	TRBJ1-1	.	TGTGCCAGCAGTTACTCTAGGACACTGAACACTGAAGCTTTCTTT	CASSYSRTLNTEAFF
few	TRBV15	TRBJ2-1	TRBD2	TGTGCCACCAGCAGAGATTTGGGGACTAGCGGCAATGAGCAGTTCTTC	CATSRDLGTSGNEQFF
few	TRBV2	TRBJ2-7	TRBD1	TGTGCCAGCAGGGACAGGGGAGACGAGCAGTACTTC	CASRDRGDEQYF
once	TRBV5-3	TRBJ2-4	.	TGTGCCAGAAGCGGAAGATCGGGGAACATTCAGTACTTC	CARSGRSGNIQYF